The 27 T cell receptor beta chains reported below all come from one sample, sequenced in a study of metastatic and nonmetastatic thyroid tumors. Every patient underwent thyroid surgery untreated. TCRdb ran MiXCR on the PCR reads. Among roughly 41,000 clones, about a sixth were seen once, and the ten largest hold around 4%. The sequenced sample consisted of blood. The receptors come from a female donor with papillary thyroid cancer or a benign thyroid nodule (not recorded which). Some clones in this sample may be carry-over from other donors' samples.

Worth noting for this clone: This sequence may be a read error, since a much larger clone differs from it by one base. This chain connects TRBV4-2 to TRBJ2-3, with D perhaps matching TRBD2 (5 bases). Per the germline V gene, CDR1 is LGHNA and CDR2 is YNFKEQ. The CDR3 contains 17 residues. V lost 0 bases to trimming and J lost 6 bases, with 19 bases between them. This chain's CDR3 is CASSQDPISVSEDTQYF. CDR3 bases: TGTGCCAGCAGCCAAGATCCGATTAGCGTGTCGGAGGATACGCAGTATTTT.

This clone appeared many times. The chain uses TRBV4-2 and TRBJ1-5; D is possibly TRBD1 (5 bases). Germline CDR1 and CDR2: LGHNA and YNFKEQ. The CDR3 consists of 15 residues. Trimming removed 0 bases at V and 7 bases at J, with 13 bases between. The CDR3 DNA reads as TGTGCCAGCAGCCAAGATTCGGAGCCAGGGCAGCCCCAGCATTTT. This translates into CASSQDSEPGQPQHF.

This chain uses TRBV30 with TRBJ2-2, with D maybe TRBD2 (6 bases). CDR1 is GTSNPN and CDR2 is SVGIG in the germline V gene (reference sequence). Trimming took 4 bases from V and 4 from J, leaving 16 bases between them. The CDR3 consists of 15 residues. CDR3 region: CAWNSGRLGTGELFF. Here the CDR3 DNA reads TGTGCCTGGAATAGTGGGAGGTTGGGCACCGGGGAGCTGTTTTTT.

This clone has ten or more counts. The gene calls are TRBV18 and TRBJ1-2; 8 bases fit TRBD1. This CDR3 has 13 residues. Germline V lookup: CDR1 KGHSH, CDR2 LQKENI. Germline trimming cut 3 bases from V and 6 bases from J; bases unmatched to any gene: 3. CDR3 in amino acids: CASSPQTGDGYTF. The CDR3 coding sequence is TGTGCCAGCTCACCTCAGACAGGGGATGGCTACACCTTC.

This clone was recorded at least ten times. The chain combines TRBV30 with TRBJ2-1, with TRBD2 matching over 7 bases. The V gene end was trimmed by 5 bases and the J gene end by 3 bases; junction bases not matched to a gene: 10. The CDR3 is made up of 15 amino acids. The germline V gene has CDR1 GTSNPN and CDR2 SVGIG (reference sequence). CDR3 protein: CAWSGRAGDYNEQFF. The CDR3 DNA reads as TGTGCCTGGTCTGGAAGGGCGGGGGACTACAATGAGCAGTTCTTC.

This clone was seen repeatedly, ten times or more. V is TRBV11-2 and J is TRBJ2-5; D remains ambiguous. The V gene's germline CDR1 is SGHAT and CDR2 FQNNGV. This CDR3 spans 11 amino acids. Trimming left V 5 bases short and J 5 bases short, with 6 bases between. DNA of the CDR3: TGTGCCAGCAGCCAGGCGGAGACCCAGTACTTC. Translation: CASSQAETQYF. Full variable domain (rest looked up from reference TRBV11-2 and TRBJ2-5): EAGVAQSPRYKIIEKRQSVAFWCNPISGHATLYWYQQILGQGPKLLIQFQNNGVVDDSQLPKDRFSAERLKGVDSTLKIQPAKLEDSAVYLCASSQAETQYFGPGTRLLVL.

This clone occurred a few times. The chain joins TRBV28 to TRBJ2-3; no clear D. CDR1 is MDHEN and CDR2 is SYDVKM in the germline V gene. CDR3 length: 14 residues. The V end lost 9 bases, the J end lost 0 bases, and 13 bases lay between the germline ends. CDR3 sequence reads: CASSSSGSTDTQYF. The CDR3 DNA reads as TGTGCCAGTAGTAGTAGTGGTAGCACAGATACGCAGTATTTT.

This clone was found many times. A clone one base away is much larger, so this may be a read error. The sample contains more than one DNA sequence encoding this CDR3. This chain uses TRBV27 with TRBJ2-2, with D tentatively TRBD2 (7 bases). The germline V and J ends were trimmed by 8 bases and 8 bases, with 21 bases remaining between them. CDR3 length: 15 residues. Germline assignment: CDR1 MNHEY and CDR2 SMNVEV (reference sequence). CDR3 DNA: TGTGCCAGCGCCGATGGGGGGGCGGGGGCTGGGGAGCTGTTTTTT. Amino acids: CASADGGAGAGELFF.

This clone has at least ten counts. The J gene is TRBJ1-6, the V gene TRBV6-1; D unclear. Germline CDR1 is MNHNS and CDR2 is SASEGT. The CDR3 has 14 amino acids. Trimming pared 6 bases from V and 7 bases from J, leaving 13 bases between. The CDR3 region is CASRGASDNSPLHF. The CDR3 nucleotides are TGTGCCAGCAGGGGCGCCTCGGACAATTCACCCCTCCACTTT.

This clone has at least ten counts. This sequence joins TRBV6-1 and TRBJ2-7, with D possibly called TRBD1 or TRBD2 (6 bases each). V lost 7 bases, J lost 4 bases, and 11 bases lay in between. The CDR3 has 12 residues. Germline CDR1 reads MNHNS; CDR2 reads SASEGT. CDR3 protein: CASMGAGYEQYF. The CDR3 DNA reads TGTGCCAGCATGGGGGCGGGATACGAGCAGTACTTC.

This clone showed up many times. The rearrangement joins TRBV7-6 to TRBJ2-2; possibly TRBD1 or TRBD2 for D (5 bases each). The CDR3 spans 12 residues. Trimming pared 3 bases from V and 6 bases from J, leaving 5 bases between. CDR1 SGHVS and CDR2 FNYEAQ come from the germline V gene. CDR3 residues: CASSLGAGELFF. Written as DNA, the CDR3 is TGTGCCAGCAGCTTGGGGGCCGGGGAGCTGTTTTTT.

This clone has a count of ten or more. The chain combines TRBV7-9 with TRBJ2-7; D call uncertain. The CDR3 spans 13 residues. V gave up 5 bases and J gave up 5 bases, with 13 bases separating them. CDR1 is SEHNR, CDR2 FQNEAQ, per germline (reference sequence). CDR3 DNA: TGTGCCAGCAGCCCCCCGCCCCCGCACGAGCAGTACTTC. Its translation: CASSPPPPHEQYF.

This clone was observed at least ten times. The V call is TRBV11-2, the J call TRBJ2-3; possibly TRBD1 for D (6 bases). CDR1 and CDR2 (germline): SGHAT, FQNNGV. There are 14 residues in the CDR3. V gave up 5 bases and J gave up 6 bases, with 15 bases separating them. CDR3 amino acids: CASSPQGGMDTQYF. CDR3 sequence (DNA): TGTGCCAGCAGCCCCCAAGGGGGAATGGATACGCAGTATTTT.

The sample holds many counts of this clone. The chain links TRBV5-1 to TRBJ2-3; D gene uncertain. This CDR3 has 14 amino acids. Trimming removed 0 bases from V and 2 bases from J, with 7 bases in between. Germline CDR1 and CDR2: SGHRS and YFSETQ. CDR3 amino acids: CASSLAVNTDTQYF. The CDR3 DNA reads as TGCGCCAGCAGCTTGGCAGTGAACACAGATACGCAGTATTTT.

This clone occurred many times. CDR3: CASSSTGVYVYTF. In DNA form, the CDR3 reads TGTGCCAGCAGCTCGACGGGGGTATACGTCTACACCTTC. The rearrangement uses TRBV4-2 and TRBJ1-2; possibly TRBD1 for D (5 bases). Trimming shortened V by 5 bases and J by 10 bases, and 17 bases separated the two germline ends. Germline CDR1 is LGHNA and CDR2 is YNFKEQ. CDR3 length equals 13 residues.

This clone was seen many times. The V and J genes are TRBV4-2 and TRBJ2-6, with TRBD2 as a possible D gene (5 bases). The CDR3 length is 17 residues. Germline values: CDR1 LGHNA, CDR2 YNFKEQ. V dropped 7 bases and J dropped 0 bases, with 16 bases sitting between them. The CDR3 sequence is CASNEGERSSGANVLTF. The CDR3 DNA reads TGTGCCAGCAACGAGGGAGAACGGAGCTCTGGGGCCAACGTCCTGACTTTC.

Ten or more counts support this clone. This chain uses TRBV3-1 with TRBJ2-1, with D maybe TRBD1 (6 bases). Germline CDR1 LGHDT, CDR2 YNNKEL (reference sequence). The CDR3 length is 15 residues. Trimming pared 2 bases from V and 5 bases from J, leaving 13 bases between. CDR3 sequence (DNA): TGTGCCAGCAGCCAATCCAGGGGAATCCACAATGAGCAGTTCTTC. Encoded protein: CASSQSRGIHNEQFF.

About this clone itself: This clone may be a read error of a much larger clone one base away. V and J are TRBV29-1 and TRBJ2-3, with 7 bases matching TRBD2. Germline V gives CDR1 SQVTM, CDR2 ANQGSEA. This CDR3 is 14 amino acids long. Here the CDR3 DNA reads TGCAGCGTAGATAAGCGGGGCCGCACAGATACGCATTATTTT. The encoded protein is CSVDKRGRTDTHYF.

This clone was seen repeatedly, ten times or more. The chain is built from TRBV28 and TRBJ2-5; 9 bases are a match to TRBD2. Germline V CDR1 and CDR2: MDHEN, SYDVKM. The CDR3 has 20 amino acids. Germline trimming cut 6 bases from V and 2 bases from J; bases unmatched to any gene: 22. CDR3 nucleotides: TGTGCCAGCAGCTCCGTAGGACTTAGCGGGAGTATGGAGGGGCAAGAGACCCAGTACTTC. It specifies CASSSVGLSGSMEGQETQYF.

This clone was detected many times. The chain employs TRBV2 and TRBJ2-5; 11 bases fit TRBD1. The V and J ends lost 4 bases and 5 bases, in that order; junction bases with no gene match: 24. Looked up from germline, CDR1 is SNHLY and CDR2 is FYNNEI. The CDR3 totals 21 residues. CDR3 DNA sequence: TGTGCCAGCAGTGTCGACAAATGGACAGGGGGCAAGGAACAAGTACAGGAGACCCAGTACTTC. Translating it yields CASSVDKWTGGKEQVQETQYF.

This clone was picked up many times. This chain connects TRBV20-1 to TRBJ2-7; D unclear. The CDR3 contains 14 residues. Germline values: CDR1 DFQATT, CDR2 SNEGSKA (reference sequence). Trimming shortened V by 2 bases and J by 2 bases, and 13 bases separated the two germline ends. The DNA of the CDR3 is TGCAGTGCTAGAAGGTCCGAGCCCCCCTACGAGCAGTACTTC. Amino acid sequence: CSARRSEPPYEQYF.

This clone has a handful of counts. The chain uses TRBV6-1 and TRBJ2-2; D unresolved. The CDR3 contains 13 residues. The V gene lost 6 bases and the J gene lost 9 bases, with 14 bases spanning the gap. The germline V gene encodes CDR1 MNHNS and CDR2 SASEGT. The CDR3 region is CASSHGSAWELFF. In nucleotides, the CDR3 is TGTGCCAGCAGCCATGGGTCGGCGTGGGAGCTGTTTTTT.

As regards this clone: This sequence may be a read error, since a much larger clone differs from it by one base. CDR3 in DNA: TGTGCCAGCATCTCCGGGACAGGGATTCGGATTGGCTACACCTTC. It encodes CASISGTGIRIGYTF. The rearrangement joins TRBV6-1 to TRBJ1-2, with 9 bases fitting TRBD1. The CDR3 covers 15 residues. With V trimmed by 7 bases and J by 7 bases, 13 bases remained unmatched. Germline assignment: CDR1 MNHNS and CDR2 SASEGT.

This clone has ten or more counts. The V gene is TRBV27, the J gene TRBJ1-1, with TRBD1 matching over 7 bases. CDR1 is MNHEY, CDR2 SMNVEV, per germline (reference sequence). J was trimmed by 5 bases and V by 2 bases; bases with no gene match: 5. CDR3 length: 14 residues. The CDR3 DNA sequence: TGTGCCAGCAGTTTAACAGGGGATGATACTGAAGCTTTCTTT. It encodes CASSLTGDDTEAFF.

The J gene is TRBJ1-2, the V gene TRBV20-1; 7 nucleotides match TRBD1. This CDR3 has 15 residues. The ends lost 0 bases at V and 0 bases at J; junction bases unmatched: 4. The germline V gene has CDR1 DFQATT and CDR2 SNEGSKA (reference sequence). The CDR3 loop is CSARDRDSANYGYTF. The CDR3, as DNA: TGCAGTGCTAGAGATAGGGACAGCGCTAACTATGGCTACACCTTC.

This clone was seen ten or more times. The rearrangement links TRBV4-1 to TRBJ1-1; no clear D gene. The CDR3 is made up of 14 amino acids. Trimming removed 1 base from V and 2 bases from J, with 8 bases in between. Germline CDR1 MGHRA, CDR2 YSYEKL. The CDR3 loop is CASSQGLVNTEAFF. As DNA, the CDR3 is TGCGCCAGCAGCCAAGGGCTGGTAAACACTGAAGCTTTCTTT.

The V call is TRBV24-1, the J call TRBJ2-5, with D uncertain. Trimming shortened V by 4 bases and J by 7 bases, and 6 bases separated the two germline ends. The germline gives CDR1 KGHDR, CDR2 SFDVKD. The CDR3 runs 11 residues. Written as DNA, the CDR3 is TGTGCCACCAGTGAAGCAGGGACCCAGTACTTC. This translates into CATSEAGTQYF.